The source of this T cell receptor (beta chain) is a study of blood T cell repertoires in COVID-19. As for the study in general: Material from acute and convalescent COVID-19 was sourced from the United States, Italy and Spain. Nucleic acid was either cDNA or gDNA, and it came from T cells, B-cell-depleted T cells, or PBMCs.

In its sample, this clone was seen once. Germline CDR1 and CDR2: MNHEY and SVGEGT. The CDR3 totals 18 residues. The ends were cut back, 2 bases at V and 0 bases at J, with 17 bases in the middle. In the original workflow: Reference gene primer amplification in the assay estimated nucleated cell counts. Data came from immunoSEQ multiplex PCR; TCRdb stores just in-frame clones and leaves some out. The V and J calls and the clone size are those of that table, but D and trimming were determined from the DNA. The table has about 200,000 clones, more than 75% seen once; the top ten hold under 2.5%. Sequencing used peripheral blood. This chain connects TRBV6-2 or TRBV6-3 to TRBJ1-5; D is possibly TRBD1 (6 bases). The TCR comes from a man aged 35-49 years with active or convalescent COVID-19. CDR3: CASSYTLEQGYSNQPQHF. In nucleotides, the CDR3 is TGTGCCAGCAGTTACACCTTAGAACAGGGTTATAGCAATCAGCCCCAGCATTTT.